The 27 T cell receptor beta chains given below trace back to one sample, sequenced in a study of blood T cell repertoires in COVID-19. Libraries were prepared by immunoSEQ multiplex PCR; TCRdb keeps only in-frame clonotypes and omits some of them. In the table there are about 200,000 clones, about 85% of which are singletons. The sequenced material came from peripheral blood. All receptors come from a man aged 55 to 70 with active or convalescent COVID-19.

The J gene is TRBJ1-1, the V gene TRBV7-3; D not resolved. The CDR3 sequence is 14 residues long. V was pared by 2 bases and J by 7 bases, with 14 bases between. In germline, CDR1 is SGHTA, CDR2 FQGTGA. The CDR3 protein is CASSLGSGSGEAFF. The CDR3 coding sequence is TGTGCCAGCAGCTTAGGAAGCGGGTCGGGTGAAGCTTTCTTT.

The chain has TRBV19 and TRBJ2-3, with TRBD1 identical over 8 bases. Germline CDR1 and CDR2: LNHDA and SQIVND (reference sequence). There are 15 residues in the CDR3. J was trimmed by 3 bases and V by 3 bases; bases with no gene match: 5. The CDR3 nucleotides are TGTGCCAGTAGTATCCCCAGGGGGCGGACAGATACGCAGTATTTT. Residues: CASSIPRGRTDTQYF. The variable domain in full, with the rest retrieved from reference TRBV19 and TRBJ2-3, is DGGITQSPKYLFRKEGQNVTLSCEQNLNHDAMYWYRQDPGQGLRLIYYSQIVNDFQKGDIAEGYSVSREKKESFPLTVTSAQKNPTAFYLCASSIPRGRTDTQYFGPGTRLTVL.

The chain couples TRBV6-5 to TRBJ1-2; TRBD1 aligns across 8 bases. V gave up 6 bases and J gave up 3 bases; unmatched junction bases: 9. The germline V gene has CDR1 MNHEY and CDR2 SVGAGI. The length of the CDR3 is 15 residues. CDR3 DNA sequence: TGTGCCAGCAGATCCGGGACAGGCAATTACTATGGCTACACCTTC. Encoded protein: CASRSGTGNYYGYTF.

The gene calls are TRBV7-3 and TRBJ2-1, with D perhaps matching TRBD1 (5 bases). V dropped 5 bases and J dropped 10 bases, with 12 bases sitting between them. CDR3 length: 12 amino acids. Germline lookup yields CDR1 SGHTA and CDR2 FQGTGA. The CDR3 reads CASSHQGREQFF. The CDR3 nucleotides read TGTGCCAGCAGCCACCAGGGTAGGGAGCAGTTCTTC.

This chain connects TRBV7-6 to TRBJ2-3; TRBD2 agrees at 10 bases. This CDR3 is built from 18 residues. J gave up 2 bases and V 8 bases, and 16 bases lay outside the gene matches. Germline V lookup: CDR1 SGHVS, CDR2 FNYEAQ. The CDR3 nucleotides read TGTGCCAGCCAACTCAAAGCTAGCGGGGGCCGATACACAGATACGCAGTATTTT. Its protein is CASQLKASGGRYTDTQYF.

This chain links TRBV15 with TRBJ2-2; 7 nucleotides agree with TRBD1. The germline CDR1 and CDR2 sequences are LNHNV and YYDKDF (reference sequence). The CDR3 has 17 amino acids. Trimming at V came to 0 bases and at J to 3 bases, leaving 7 bases not matched to a gene. CDR3 loop: CATSRDAGGPHTGELFF. The CDR3 DNA follows: TGTGCCACCAGCAGAGATGCAGGGGGACCGCACACCGGGGAGCTGTTTTTT.

V is TRBV18 and J is TRBJ2-5, with TRBD2 as a possible D gene (5 bases). The CDR3 is 13 amino acids. Trimming pared 2 bases from V and 1 base from J, leaving 5 bases between. In germline, CDR1 is KGHSH, CDR2 LQKENI. CDR3: CASSPAGQETQYF. In nucleotides, the CDR3 is TGTGCCAGCTCACCAGCGGGCCAAGAGACCCAGTACTTC.

J is TRBJ2-6 and V is TRBV5-1, with D unresolved. Germline V gene lookup returns CDR1 SGHRS and CDR2 YFSETQ. The CDR3 covers 16 residues. V lost 4 bases and J 3 bases, leaving 14 bases between the germline ends. CDR3: CASSTIQTYGANVLTF. The CDR3 region has the DNA TGCGCCAGCAGCACTATTCAGACTTATGGGGCCAACGTCCTGACTTTC.

The J gene is TRBJ1-2, the V gene TRBV5-1, with 8 bases lining up with TRBD1. Germline CDR1 reads SGHRS; CDR2 reads YFSETQ. The CDR3 totals 13 residues. V trimming: 4 bases; J trimming: 6 bases; junction bases outside the gene matches: 5. The CDR3 nucleotides are TGCGCCAGCAGCCCCCCACAGGGGGATGGCTACACCTTC. Its translation is CASSPPQGDGYTF.

This chain uses TRBV3-1 (or the pseudogene TRBV3-2) with TRBJ2-5, with 11 bases matching TRBD2. CDR1 LGHDT and CDR2 YNNKEL come from the germline V gene (reference sequence). The CDR3 covers 14 residues. V trimming: 4 bases; J trimming: 7 bases; junction bases outside the gene matches: 5. For the CDR3, the DNA is TGTGCCAGCAGCCCCGGACTAGCGGGTTTGACCCAGTACTTC. Translating gives CASSPGLAGLTQYF.

The chain has TRBV5-4 and TRBJ2-7; TRBD2 agrees at 15 bases. This CDR3 region has 15 residues. V gave up 0 bases and J gave up 12 bases; unmatched junction bases: 7. The germline V gene encodes CDR1 SGHNT and CDR2 YYREEE (reference sequence). The CDR3 sequence is CASSLAGTSGGPPYF. The CDR3, as DNA: TGTGCCAGCAGCTTGGCCGGGACTAGCGGGGGGCCGCCGTACTTC.

This rearrangement joins TRBV6-5 to TRBJ1-6; 10 bases align to TRBD1. This CDR3 comprises 14 residues. The germline V gene has CDR1 MNHEY and CDR2 SVGAGI. Trimming at V came to 6 bases and at J to 10 bases, leaving 6 bases not matched to a gene. The chain's CDR3 is CASSRDRGGSPLHF. In DNA, the CDR3 is TGTGCCAGCAGCCGGGACAGGGGTGGGTCACCCCTCCACTTT.

This chain links TRBV7-9 with TRBJ1-2, with a possible D match to TRBD1 (5 bases). The CDR3 has 13 residues. Between the trimmed V and J ends, which lost 6 bases and 4 bases, there was a span of 12 bases. Germline V lookup: CDR1 SEHNR, CDR2 FQNEAQ (reference sequence). As DNA, the CDR3 is TGTGCCAGCAGTCAACAGGCGGCCTATGGCTACACCTTC. This sequence encodes CASSQQAAYGYTF.

This clone was recorded only once. Other DNA sequences of this sample code for an identical CDR3. V and J are TRBV5-6 and TRBJ1-5, with D hard to call. CDR1 is SGHDT and CDR2 is YYEEEE in the germline V gene. V gave up 1 base and J gave up 6 bases, with 11 bases separating them. The CDR3 is made up of 14 amino acids. CDR3 loop: CASSLRGFGQPQHF. The CDR3, as DNA: TGTGCCAGCAGCTTGCGGGGTTTTGGTCAGCCCCAGCATTTT.

The rearrangement uses TRBV6-5 and TRBJ1-3; perhaps TRBD1 as D (6 bases). Between the trimmed V and J ends, which lost 4 bases and 1 base, there was a span of 8 bases. The CDR3 extends over 14 amino acids. In germline, CDR1 is MNHEY, CDR2 SVGAGI. Written as DNA, the CDR3 is TGTGCCAGCAGTTCCCAGGGGTCTGGAAACACCATATATTTT. It codes for CASSSQGSGNTIYF.

The chain has TRBV7-9 and TRBJ2-1; 10 bases agree with TRBD2. J lost 8 bases, V lost 3 bases, and 7 bases had no gene match. The CDR3 consists of 15 residues. Germline V gene lookup returns CDR1 SEHNR and CDR2 FQNEAQ (reference sequence). CDR3 sequence reads: CASSFPAGGQHEQFF. In DNA form, the CDR3 reads TGTGCCAGCAGCTTCCCAGCGGGGGGGCAGCATGAGCAGTTCTTC.

V is TRBV6-2 or TRBV6-3 and J is TRBJ1-6, with 9 positions matching TRBD1. The V and J ends lost 6 bases and 9 bases, in that order; junction bases with no gene match: 6. The CDR3 extends over 14 amino acids. Germline lookup yields CDR1 MNHEY and CDR2 SVGEGT. The CDR3 sequence is CASSEDRGISPLHF. CDR3 DNA sequence: TGTGCCAGCAGCGAGGACAGGGGAATTTCACCCCTCCACTTT.

The genes are TRBV9 and TRBJ1-5, with 10 bases aligning to TRBD1. CDR1 is SGDLS and CDR2 is YYNGEE in the germline V gene. The CDR3 runs 14 residues. The trim removed 1 base at V and 12 bases at J, leaving 7 bases unmatched. The DNA of the CDR3 is TGTGCCAGCAGCGTACGGGACAGGGGTGATCTCCAGCATTTT. Encoded protein: CASSVRDRGDLQHF.

The gene calls are TRBV5-6 and TRBJ1-4, with TRBD1 identical over 8 bases. J was trimmed by 2 bases and V by 0 bases; bases with no gene match: 6. Germline values: CDR1 SGHDT, CDR2 YYEEEE. The CDR3 has 17 residues. This chain's CDR3 is CASSLDWQGATNEKLFF. The CDR3 DNA is TGTGCCAGCAGCTTGGATTGGCAGGGGGCCACTAATGAAAAACTGTTTTTT. The whole variable domain, remainder taken from reference TRBV5-6 and TRBJ1-4, is DAGVTQSPTHLIKTRGQQVTLRCSPKSGHDTVSWYQQALGQGPQFIFQYYEEEERQRGNFPDRFSGHQFPNYSSELNVNALLLGDSALYLCASSLDWQGATNEKLFFGSGTQLSVL.

The chain couples TRBV7-9 to TRBJ1-4; D possibly corresponds to TRBD1 (6 bases). Germline assignment: CDR1 SEHNR and CDR2 FQNEAQ (reference sequence). The CDR3 sequence is 16 residues long. V was trimmed by 1 base and J by 7 bases, leaving 16 bases between them. The CDR3 region has the DNA TGTGCCAGCAGCTTAGGGGACAACCTAAGGGGTGAAAAACTGTTTTTT. Its protein is CASSLGDNLRGEKLFF.

This chain connects TRBV3-1 (or the pseudogene TRBV3-2) to TRBJ2-7; no reliable D call. The CDR3 extends over 14 amino acids. Germline CDR1 is LGHDT and CDR2 is YNNKEL (reference sequence). Trimming removed 2 bases at V and 0 bases at J, with 8 bases between. CDR3 amino acids: CASSQPSISYEQYF. In DNA form, the CDR3 reads TGTGCCAGCAGCCAACCGAGTATCTCCTACGAGCAGTACTTC.

The chain joins TRBV4-2 to TRBJ1-6, with 8 bases matching TRBD1. The trim removed 2 bases at V and 7 bases at J, leaving 10 bases unmatched. The CDR3 extends over 17 amino acids. Germline CDR1 and CDR2: LGHNA and YNFKEQ. The CDR3: CASSQTGQGAWNSPLHF. The CDR3, as DNA: TGTGCCAGCAGCCAAACTGGACAGGGAGCTTGGAATTCACCCCTCCACTTT.

V usage is TRBV11-2 and J usage is TRBJ2-7; tentatively, D is TRBD2 (6 bases). This CDR3 contains 14 residues. Per germline, CDR1 SGHAT and CDR2 FQNNGV. Trimming removed 5 bases from V and 7 bases from J, with 18 bases in between. The CDR3 DNA reads TGTGCCAGCAGCCCGCTGGGCGGGGCCTGGGAGCAGTACTTC. Its protein is CASSPLGGAWEQYF.

The rearrangement links TRBV7-9 to TRBJ1-5; D gene unclear. Germline lookup yields CDR1 SEHNR and CDR2 FQNEAQ (reference sequence). The CDR3 runs 14 residues. Deletions cut 5 bases from V and 2 bases from J, with 10 bases between. For the CDR3, the DNA is TGTGCCAGCAGCCCGAACCGGGGCAATCAGCCCCAGCATTTT. It specifies CASSPNRGNQPQHF.

The chain uses TRBV12-2 and TRBJ2-7; the table's D gene call, TRBD1, was not cross checked with the DNA. TRBV12-2 is deemed a pseudogene. The CDR3 has 14 residues. CDR3 amino acids: CASRFQGTAYEQYF. The DNA for the CDR3 is TGTGCAAGTCGCTTTCAAGGGACAGCCTACGAGCAGTACTTC.

The chain combines TRBV19 with TRBJ1-4, with D maybe TRBD1 (6 bases). Germline V lookup: CDR1 LNHDA, CDR2 SQIVND (reference sequence). CDR3 length equals 18 residues. Trimming stripped 4 bases from V and 0 bases from J, with 18 bases between. The CDR3 sequence: CASSRRGQIVATNEKLFF. The CDR3 DNA reads TGTGCCAGTAGTAGGAGAGGACAGATCGTTGCAACTAATGAAAAACTGTTTTTT.

The CDR3 bases are TGTGCCAGTAGCAGGACAGGCGGGCAGGGGGGCTACACCTTC. Translation: CASSRTGGQGGYTF. V and J are TRBV19 and TRBJ1-2; 7 nucleotides line up with TRBD1. The V and J ends lost 6 bases and 8 bases, in that order; junction bases with no gene match: 12. CDR1 is LNHDA, CDR2 SQIVND, per germline (reference sequence). The CDR3 is 14 amino acids. The whole variable domain, remainder taken from reference TRBV19 and TRBJ1-2, is DGGITQSPKYLFRKEGQNVTLSCEQNLNHDAMYWYRQDPGQGLRLIYYSQIVNDFQKGDIAEGYSVSREKKESFPLTVTSAQKNPTAFYLCASSRTGGQGGYTFGSGTRLTVV.